This TCR beta chain was sequenced in a study of cytomegalovirus exposure and HLA in healthy donors. Of note for this clone: Its antigen is as yet unknown.

General study findings and limits: TRBV6-2, TRBV6-3 and some other V segments were excluded as indistinguishable. The authors confirmed in vitro that three CMV-associated chains were specific for CMV antigens. HLA alleles were associated with 15,000 to 20,000 TCR beta sequences in a later analysis at 0.05 false discovery rate. A missense variant in DCLRE1C was later tied to TCR beta V- and J-gene trimming.

Primers: 60 Vbeta forward and 13 Jbeta reverse. The table came from immunoSEQ multiplex PCR; TCRdb's copy has only in-frame clones and leaves some out. This table has 95,000 or so clones, roughly 79% appearing once. Germline V gene data show CDR1 as SNHLY and CDR2 as FYNNEI. The CDR3 extends over 12 amino acids. V gave up 6 bases and J gave up 2 bases, with 7 bases separating them. This clonotype was sampled from a woman in her seventies in good health and CMV-seropositive. Source material: PBMCs. The chain joins TRBV2 to TRBJ1-2; D may be TRBD1 (6 bases). The CDR3, as DNA: TGTGCCAGCAGGCAGGGGAACTATGGCTACACCTTC. Translated, it gives CASRQGNYGYTF.